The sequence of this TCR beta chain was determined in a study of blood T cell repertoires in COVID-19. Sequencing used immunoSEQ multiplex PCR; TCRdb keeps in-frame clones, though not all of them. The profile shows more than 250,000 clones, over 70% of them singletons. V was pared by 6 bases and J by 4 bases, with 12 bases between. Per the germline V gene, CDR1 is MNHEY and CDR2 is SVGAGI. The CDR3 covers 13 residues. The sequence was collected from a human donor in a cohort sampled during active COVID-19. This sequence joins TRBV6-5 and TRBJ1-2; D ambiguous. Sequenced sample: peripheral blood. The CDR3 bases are TGTGCCAGCAGCCCAACAGAATCCTATGGCTACACCTTC. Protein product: CASSPTESYGYTF.